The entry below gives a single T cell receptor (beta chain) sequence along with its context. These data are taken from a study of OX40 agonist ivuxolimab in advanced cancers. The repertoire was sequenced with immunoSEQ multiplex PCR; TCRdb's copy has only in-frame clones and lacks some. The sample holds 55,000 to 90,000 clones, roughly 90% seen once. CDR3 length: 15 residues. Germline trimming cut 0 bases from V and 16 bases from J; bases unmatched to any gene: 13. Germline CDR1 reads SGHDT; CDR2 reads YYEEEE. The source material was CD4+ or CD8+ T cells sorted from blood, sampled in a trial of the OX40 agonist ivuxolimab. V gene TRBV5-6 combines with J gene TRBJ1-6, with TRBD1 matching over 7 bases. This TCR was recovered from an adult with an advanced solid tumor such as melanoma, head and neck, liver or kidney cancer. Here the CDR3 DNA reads TGTGCCAGCAGCTTGGCGGGAGGGGGCCCCAGGCCACTCCACTTT. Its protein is CASSLAGGGPRPLHF.